The next 31 T cell receptor beta chains were all read from a single sample in a study of cytomegalovirus exposure and HLA in healthy donors. PCR amplification relied on 60 Vbeta primers (plus 13 Jbeta primers). TCRdb's copy holds only in-frame clones and misses some; the assay was immunoSEQ multiplex PCR. This table holds roughly 150,000 clones, roughly 80% found once. The specimen was PBMCs. The origin of the receptors is a female donor in good health and CMV-seronegative.

The chain links TRBV5-6 to TRBJ1-2; 12 bases are a match to TRBD1. Losses at the gene ends were 4 bases for V and 5 bases for J; bases not matched to a gene: 6. Germline values: CDR1 SGHDT, CDR2 YYEEEE. This CDR3 region has 15 residues. This CDR3 is CASSPGQGAWYGYTF. DNA for the CDR3: TGTGCCAGCAGCCCGGGACAGGGGGCATGGTATGGCTACACCTTC.

The V and J genes are TRBV2 and TRBJ2-5; D is perhaps TRBD2 (6 bases). The CDR3 sequence is 14 residues long. The V gene lost 5 bases and the J gene lost 5 bases, with 15 bases spanning the gap. Germline values: CDR1 SNHLY, CDR2 FYNNEI. This CDR3 is CASSPLGAGETQYF. Here the CDR3 DNA reads TGTGCCAGCAGTCCTCTAGGGGCGGGGGAGACCCAGTACTTC.

The V and J genes are TRBV5-4 and TRBJ2-3, with 7 bases fitting TRBD2. V gave up 1 base and J gave up 3 bases; unmatched junction bases: 5. Germline CDR1 and CDR2: SGHNT and YYREEE (reference sequence). CDR3 length equals 15 residues. As DNA, the CDR3 is TGTGCCAGCAGCTTGAGGGGAGCGGGGACAGATACGCAGTATTTT. Its protein product is CASSLRGAGTDTQYF.

The V gene is TRBV4-1, the J gene TRBJ2-4; D remains unclear. Trimming left V 0 bases short and J 0 bases short, with 12 bases between. Germline V lookup: CDR1 MGHRA, CDR2 YSYEKL. The length of the CDR3 is 17 residues. The CDR3 sequence: CASSQDAPSIAKNIQYF. DNA for the CDR3: TGCGCCAGCAGCCAAGATGCGCCTTCCATAGCCAAAAACATTCAGTACTTC.

This clone was counted only a few times. The V call is TRBV18, the J call TRBJ1-1; a possible D gene is TRBD1 (5 bases). V lost 5 bases, J lost 2 bases, and 15 bases lay in between. The germline V gene encodes CDR1 KGHSH and CDR2 LQKENI. This CDR3 region has 15 residues. DNA for the CDR3: TGTGCCAGCTCATCCTACCGGGGGACCAACACTGAAGCTTTCTTT. Translating gives CASSSYRGTNTEAFF. Complete variable domain (other parts from reference TRBV18 and TRBJ1-1): NAGVMQNPRHLVRRRGQEARLRCSPMKGHSHVYWYRQLPEEGLKFMVYLQKENIIDESGMPKERFSAEFPKEGPSILRIQQVVRGDSAAYFCASSSYRGTNTEAFFGQGTRLTVV.

This clone was recorded a few times. V usage is TRBV29-1 and J usage is TRBJ2-2; TRBD2 matches 7 bases. The CDR3 sequence is 17 residues long. The trim removed 3 bases at V and 5 bases at J, leaving 15 bases unmatched. Germline lookup yields CDR1 SQVTM and CDR2 ANQGSEA. This chain's CDR3 is CSVDRSGEGSETGELFF. The CDR3 coding sequence is TGCAGCGTTGATCGCAGCGGGGAGGGGAGTGAGACCGGGGAGCTGTTTTTT.

This clone was observed a handful of times. One end of the junction is discordant with germline, which a read error may explain. The V call is TRBV18, the J call TRBJ2-7, with a tentative D call TRBD1 (6 bases). CDR3 length equals 15 residues. CDR1 is KGHSH, CDR2 LQKENI, per germline. DNA for the CDR3: TGTGCCAGCTCACCGGCCGGGCAGGGGTCCTCCGAGCAGTACTTC. Its protein product is CASSPAGQGSSEQYF.

V usage is TRBV30 and J usage is TRBJ2-7, with TRBD1 identical over 7 bases. The germline gives CDR1 GTSNPN, CDR2 SVGIG (reference sequence). The ends lost 1 base at V and 1 base at J; junction bases unmatched: 10. This CDR3 has 16 residues. The CDR3 protein is CAWSAQTGYLSYEQYF. In DNA form, the CDR3 reads TGTGCCTGGAGTGCCCAGACAGGGTACCTTTCCTACGAGCAGTACTTC.

The chain combines TRBV27 with TRBJ2-5, with 8 bases that match TRBD1. CDR3 length: 12 residues. Trimming removed 5 bases from V and 12 bases from J; junction bases left unmatched: 8. The germline CDR1 and CDR2 sequences are MNHEY and SMNVEV (reference sequence). The CDR3 DNA reads as TGTGCCAGCAGTCCATTTCCGGGACAGGAGTACTTC. It translates to CASSPFPGQEYF.

This clone was observed a single time. This chain uses TRBV18 with TRBJ2-3; TRBD2 might be the D (5 bases). Trimming left V 3 bases short and J 0 bases short, with 10 bases between. The CDR3 has 15 amino acids. The germline gives CDR1 KGHSH, CDR2 LQKENI. CDR3 DNA sequence: TGTGCCAGCTCACCCCGGACGGGAAGCACAGATACGCAGTATTTT. Translated, it gives CASSPRTGSTDTQYF.

The V call is TRBV2, the J call TRBJ2-1; D is uncertain. Germline CDR1 is SNHLY and CDR2 is FYNNEI. The CDR3 spans 13 residues. Trimming removed 3 bases at V and 0 bases at J, with 3 bases between. The CDR3, as DNA: TGTGCCAGCAGTGATCTCTCCTACAATGAGCAGTTCTTC. This sequence encodes CASSDLSYNEQFF. Full variable domain (remainder filled in from reference TRBV2 and TRBJ2-1): EPEVTQTPSHQVTQMGQEVILRCVPISNHLYFYWYRQILGQKVEFLVSFYNNEISEKSEIFDDQFSVERPDGSNFTLKIRSTKLEDSAMYFCASSDLSYNEQFFGPGTRLTVL.

The chain has TRBV5-1 and TRBJ1-1; D might be TRBD1 (6 bases). This CDR3 is built from 15 residues. The V gene lost 0 bases and the J gene lost 2 bases, with 11 bases spanning the gap. Looked up from germline, CDR1 is SGHRS and CDR2 is YFSETQ. CDR3 sequence (DNA): TGCGCCAGCAGCTTGGAGTGGGGGCTCAACACTGAAGCTTTCTTT. Amino acid sequence: CASSLEWGLNTEAFF.

The V and J genes are TRBV7-9 and TRBJ2-1; 7 nucleotides align to TRBD2. CDR1 is SEHNR and CDR2 is FQNEAQ in the germline V gene (reference sequence). V shed 5 bases, J shed 4 bases, and the junction held 11 bases outside the gene matches. The CDR3 runs to 16 residues. CDR3 nucleotides: TGTGCCAGCAGCCCTTACGCCAGCGGGGTGTACAATGAGCAGTTCTTC. Translation: CASSPYASGVYNEQFF.

The J gene is TRBJ2-1, the V gene TRBV6-6, with D possibly being TRBD1 (6 bases). Germline V gene data show CDR1 as MNHNY and CDR2 as SVGAGI (reference sequence). This CDR3 is 13 amino acids long. Deletions cut 5 bases from V and 10 bases from J, with 15 bases between. CDR3 protein: CASSPGPQGEQFF. In DNA, the CDR3 is TGTGCCAGCAGTCCGGGACCCCAGGGGGAGCAGTTCTTC.

This chain joins TRBV19 and TRBJ2-5, with 8 bases matching TRBD1. J was trimmed by 1 base and V by 4 bases; bases with no gene match: 5. The CDR3 loop spans 15 amino acids. Germline CDR1 and CDR2: LNHDA and SQIVND (reference sequence). This CDR3 is CASSRYQGAQETQYF. The CDR3 nucleotides read TGTGCCAGTAGTAGATATCAGGGGGCCCAAGAGACCCAGTACTTC.

This clone was detected only a few times. Other DNA sequences in this sample translate to the same CDR3. The chain employs TRBV5-1 and TRBJ2-5; D is undetermined. The germline V gene has CDR1 SGHRS and CDR2 YFSETQ. This CDR3 spans 11 amino acids. The V end lost 4 bases, the J end lost 5 bases, and 6 bases lay between the germline ends. The CDR3 region is CASSLRETQYF. The DNA of the CDR3 is TGCGCCAGCAGCCTCCGGGAGACCCAGTACTTC. The whole variable domain, remainder taken from reference TRBV5-1 and TRBJ2-5, is KAGVTQTPRYLIKTRGQQVTLSCSPISGHRSVSWYQQTPGQGLQFLFEYFSETQRNKGNFPGRFSGRQFSNSRSEMNVSTLELGDSALYLCASSLRETQYFGPGTRLLVL.

In DNA form, the CDR3 reads TGCGCCACCAAGAGGACTAGCGGGACCGACAATGAGCAGTTCTTC. Residues: CATKRTSGTDNEQFF. This rearrangement joins TRBV10-2 to TRBJ2-1, with 12 nucleotides matching TRBD2. The CDR3 has 15 residues. CDR1 is WSHSY, CDR2 SAAADI, per germline. The J segment lost 5 bases and the V segment lost 10 bases, leaving 9 bases of the junction unmatched.

This rearrangement joins TRBV7-2 to TRBJ1-5, with unresolved D. This CDR3 is 14 amino acids long. Germline V gene lookup returns CDR1 SGHTA and CDR2 FQGNSA. V was pared by 4 bases and J by 2 bases, with 9 bases between. CDR3 coding DNA: TGTGCCAGCAGCTCCAACACCGGCAATCAGCCCCAGCATTTT. It specifies CASSSNTGNQPQHF.

This clone was seen just once. The chain combines TRBV7-2 with TRBJ2-5; no clear D gene. TRBJ2-7 explains the end of the DNA better; the J call may be wrong. The CDR3 totals 15 residues. The germline CDR1 and CDR2 sequences are SGHTA and FQGNSA. The DNA for the CDR3 is TGTGCCAGCAGCTTAAGTGGAGTAGACTCCTACGAGCAGTACTTC. Translated, it gives CASSLSGVDSYEQYF.

The table lists this clone with a count of one. The CDR3 ends on some other residue instead of the conserved phenylalanine or tryptophan, so this is likely a read error. CDR3 amino acids: CSVVLRGSDTEAFV. CDR3 nucleotides: TGCAGCGTGGTACTAAGGGGAAGTGACACTGAAGCTTTCGTT. The genes are TRBV29-1 and TRBJ1-1, with TRBD1 as a possible D gene (5 bases). Trimming took 6 bases from V and 3 from J, leaving 17 bases between them. This CDR3 region has 14 residues. Germline V lookup: CDR1 SQVTM, CDR2 ANQGSEA.

The rearrangement joins TRBV27 to TRBJ1-5; no firm D call. CDR1 is MNHEY and CDR2 is SMNVEV in the germline V gene (reference sequence). This CDR3 is built from 17 residues. Between the trimmed V and J ends, which lost 5 bases and 4 bases, there was a span of 21 bases. CDR3 bases: TGTGCCAGCAGTAGAACACAGCTCACCAGTTGGAATCAGCCCCAGCATTTT. It yields the protein CASSRTQLTSWNQPQHF.

This clone was observed a few times. The chain carries TRBV19 and TRBJ1-2, with a tentative D call TRBD1 (6 bases). CDR1 is LNHDA, CDR2 SQIVND, per germline (reference sequence). The V end lost 9 bases, the J end lost 4 bases, and 15 bases lay between the germline ends. This CDR3 contains 13 residues. CDR3 amino acids: CASRGGRGYGYTF. DNA of the CDR3: TGTGCCAGCAGAGGGGGGAGGGGCTATGGCTACACCTTC.

This chain connects TRBV9 to TRBJ1-2; 9 nucleotides match TRBD1. J lost 4 bases, V lost 3 bases, and 1 base had no gene match. Germline CDR1 and CDR2: SGDLS and YYNGEE. This CDR3 comprises 13 residues. The CDR3: CASSEGQGYGYTF. CDR3 DNA sequence: TGTGCCAGCAGCGAGGGACAGGGCTATGGCTACACCTTC.

The chain uses TRBV5-1 and TRBJ1-1; TRBD1 matches 7 bases. Trimming took 4 bases from V and 5 from J; bases not matched to a gene: 8. Germline lookup yields CDR1 SGHRS and CDR2 YFSETQ. The CDR3 contains 14 residues. CDR3 amino acids: CASSLRDSGTEAFF. CDR3 in DNA: TGCGCCAGCAGCCTTCGGGACAGTGGAACTGAAGCTTTCTTT.

The gene calls are TRBV9 and TRBJ2-3, with D possibly being TRBD2 (6 bases). The germline gives CDR1 SGDLS, CDR2 YYNGEE. The length of the CDR3 is 13 residues. Trimming took off 4 bases at V and 4 bases at J, with 10 bases between the two ends. Here the CDR3 reads CASSSEGPDTQYF. CDR3 coding DNA: TGTGCCAGCAGCTCGGAGGGTCCAGATACGCAGTATTTT.

The chain carries TRBV11-3 and TRBJ2-1, with 13 bases aligning to TRBD2. V lost 5 bases, J lost 2 bases, and 6 bases stayed unmatched. The CDR3 contains 17 residues. Germline V gene data show CDR1 as SGHNT and CDR2 as YENEEA. This CDR3 reads CASSRRLAGGTYNEQFF. The CDR3, as DNA: TGTGCCAGCAGCCGTCGACTAGCGGGAGGCACCTACAATGAGCAGTTCTTC.

The table lists this clone with a few counts. V is TRBV6-1 and J is TRBJ1-1; tentative D call: TRBD1 (5 bases). The CDR3 is made up of 12 amino acids. Trimming cost V 2 bases and J 9 bases, with 10 bases left between them. The germline CDR1 and CDR2 sequences are MNHNS and SASEGT. The CDR3 here is CASSEQGGKAFF. The CDR3 coding sequence is TGTGCCAGCAGTGAACAGGGAGGGAAAGCTTTCTTT.

The CDR3 DNA reads as TGTGCCAGCAGTGAAGGGACAGACCGAAACACCATATATTTT. It codes for CASSEGTDRNTIYF. The rearrangement joins TRBV6-1 to TRBJ1-3; maybe TRBD1 (6 bases). The germline CDR1 and CDR2 sequences are MNHNS and SASEGT. There are 14 residues in the CDR3. V was clipped by 1 base and J by 5 bases, with 9 bases between them.

The chain carries TRBV11-3 and TRBJ2-1, with TRBD2 matching 13 bases. V shed 2 bases and J 5 bases; nucleotides not matched to a gene: 3. This CDR3 comprises 16 residues. CDR1 and CDR2 (germline): SGHNT, YENEEA. CDR3 DNA sequence: TGTGCCAGCAGCTTACCGGGACTAGCGGGGAACAATGAGCAGTTCTTC. It translates to CASSLPGLAGNNEQFF.

This chain uses TRBV19 with TRBJ1-4; perhaps TRBD1 as D (5 bases). Germline V CDR1 and CDR2: LNHDA, SQIVND (reference sequence). The CDR3 spans 15 residues. The V end was cut by 3 bases, the J end by 7 bases, with 15 bases between. The CDR3: CASSMRDTTGEKLFF. The CDR3 DNA reads as TGTGCCAGTAGTATGCGTGACACCACAGGTGAAAAACTGTTTTTT.

CDR3 protein: CASSTGHGRNEKLFF. The CDR3 DNA reads as TGTGCCAGTAGTACCGGACACGGAAGGAATGAAAAACTGTTTTTT. J is TRBJ1-4 and V is TRBV19; perhaps TRBD1 as D (5 bases). The CDR3 spans 15 residues. V was trimmed by 4 bases and J by 5 bases, leaving 14 bases between them. CDR1 LNHDA and CDR2 SQIVND come from the germline V gene (reference sequence).